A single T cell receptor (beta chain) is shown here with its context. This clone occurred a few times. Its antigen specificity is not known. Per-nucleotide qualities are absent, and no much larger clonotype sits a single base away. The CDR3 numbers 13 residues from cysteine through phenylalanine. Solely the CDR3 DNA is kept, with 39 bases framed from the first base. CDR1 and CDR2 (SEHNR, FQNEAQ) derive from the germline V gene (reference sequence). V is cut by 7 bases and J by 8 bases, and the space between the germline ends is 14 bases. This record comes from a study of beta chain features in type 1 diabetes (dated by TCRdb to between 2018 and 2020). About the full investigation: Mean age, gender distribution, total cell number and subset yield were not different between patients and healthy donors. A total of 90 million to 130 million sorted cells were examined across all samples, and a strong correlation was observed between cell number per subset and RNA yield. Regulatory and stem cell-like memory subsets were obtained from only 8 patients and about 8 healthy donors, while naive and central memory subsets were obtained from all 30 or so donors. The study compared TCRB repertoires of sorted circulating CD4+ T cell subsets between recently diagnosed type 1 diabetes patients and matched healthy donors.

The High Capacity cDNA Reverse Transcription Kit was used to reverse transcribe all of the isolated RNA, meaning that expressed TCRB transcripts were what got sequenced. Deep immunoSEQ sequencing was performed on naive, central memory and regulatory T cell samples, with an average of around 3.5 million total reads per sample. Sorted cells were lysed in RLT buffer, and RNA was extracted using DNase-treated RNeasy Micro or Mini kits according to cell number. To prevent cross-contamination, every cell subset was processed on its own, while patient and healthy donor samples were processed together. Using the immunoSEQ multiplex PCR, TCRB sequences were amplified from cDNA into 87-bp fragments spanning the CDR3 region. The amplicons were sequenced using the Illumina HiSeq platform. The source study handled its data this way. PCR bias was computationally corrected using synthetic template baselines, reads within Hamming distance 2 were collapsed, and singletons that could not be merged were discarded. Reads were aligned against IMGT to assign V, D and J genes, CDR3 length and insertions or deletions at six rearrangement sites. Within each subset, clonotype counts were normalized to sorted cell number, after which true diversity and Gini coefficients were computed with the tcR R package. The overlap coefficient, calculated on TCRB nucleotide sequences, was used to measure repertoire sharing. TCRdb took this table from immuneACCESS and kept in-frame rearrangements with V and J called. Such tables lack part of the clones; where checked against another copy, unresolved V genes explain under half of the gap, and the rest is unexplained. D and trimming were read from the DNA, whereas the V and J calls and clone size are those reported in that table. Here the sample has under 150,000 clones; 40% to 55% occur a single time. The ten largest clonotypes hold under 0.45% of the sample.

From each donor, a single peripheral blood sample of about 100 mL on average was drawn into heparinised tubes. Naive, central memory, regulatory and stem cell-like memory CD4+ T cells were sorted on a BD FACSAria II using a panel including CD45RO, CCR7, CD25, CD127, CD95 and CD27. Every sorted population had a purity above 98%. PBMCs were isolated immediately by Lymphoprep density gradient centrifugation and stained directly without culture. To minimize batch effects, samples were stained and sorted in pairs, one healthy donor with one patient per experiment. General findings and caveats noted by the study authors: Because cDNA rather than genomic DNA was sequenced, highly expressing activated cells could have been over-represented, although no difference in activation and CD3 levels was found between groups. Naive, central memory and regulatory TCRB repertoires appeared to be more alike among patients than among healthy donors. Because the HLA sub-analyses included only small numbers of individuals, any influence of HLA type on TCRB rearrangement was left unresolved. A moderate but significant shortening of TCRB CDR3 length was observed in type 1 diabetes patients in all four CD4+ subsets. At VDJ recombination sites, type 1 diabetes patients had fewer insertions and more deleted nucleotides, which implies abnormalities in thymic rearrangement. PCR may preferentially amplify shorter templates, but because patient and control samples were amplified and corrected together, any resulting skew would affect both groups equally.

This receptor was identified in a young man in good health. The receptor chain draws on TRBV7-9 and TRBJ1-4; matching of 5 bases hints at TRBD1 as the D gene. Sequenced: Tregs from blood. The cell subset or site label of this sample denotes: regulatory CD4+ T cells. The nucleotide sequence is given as TGTGCCAGCAAGGGGCGAAGGGGAGAAAAACTGTTTTTT. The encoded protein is CASKGRRGEKLFF.